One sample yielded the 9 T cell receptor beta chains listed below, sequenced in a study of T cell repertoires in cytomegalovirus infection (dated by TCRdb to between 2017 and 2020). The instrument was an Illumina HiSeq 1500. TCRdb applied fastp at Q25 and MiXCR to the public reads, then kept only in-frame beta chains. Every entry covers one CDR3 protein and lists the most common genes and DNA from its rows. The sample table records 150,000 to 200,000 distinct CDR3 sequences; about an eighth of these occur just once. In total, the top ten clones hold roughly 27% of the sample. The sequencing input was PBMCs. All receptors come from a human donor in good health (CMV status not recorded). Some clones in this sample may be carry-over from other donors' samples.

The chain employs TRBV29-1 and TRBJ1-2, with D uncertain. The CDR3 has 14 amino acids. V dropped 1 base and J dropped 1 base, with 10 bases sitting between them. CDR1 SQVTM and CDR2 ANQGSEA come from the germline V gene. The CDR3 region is CSVEAHVLNYGYTF. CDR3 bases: TGCAGCGTTGAAGCCCATGTCCTTAACTATGGCTACACCTTC.

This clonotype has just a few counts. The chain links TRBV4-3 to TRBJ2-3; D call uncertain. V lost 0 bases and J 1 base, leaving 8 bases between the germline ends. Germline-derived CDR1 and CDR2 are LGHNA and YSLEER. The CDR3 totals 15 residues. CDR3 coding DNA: TGCGCCAGCAGCCAAGACCGAGTGCGCACAGATACGCAGTATTTT. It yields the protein CASSQDRVRTDTQYF.

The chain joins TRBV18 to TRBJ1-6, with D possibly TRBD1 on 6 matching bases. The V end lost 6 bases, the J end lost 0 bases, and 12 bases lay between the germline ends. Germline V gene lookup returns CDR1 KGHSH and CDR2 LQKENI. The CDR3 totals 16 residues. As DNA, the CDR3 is TGTGCCAGCTCGTACGACAGGAGCTCCTATAATTCACCCCTCCACTTT. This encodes CASSYDRSSYNSPLHF.

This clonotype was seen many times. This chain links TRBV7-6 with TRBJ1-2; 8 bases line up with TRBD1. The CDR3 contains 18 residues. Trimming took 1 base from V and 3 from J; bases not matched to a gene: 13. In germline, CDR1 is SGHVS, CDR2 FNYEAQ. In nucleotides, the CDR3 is TGTGCCAGCAGCTTAGTAGACAGGGGATACATTGCCGACTATGGCTACACCTTC. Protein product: CASSLVDRGYIADYGYTF.

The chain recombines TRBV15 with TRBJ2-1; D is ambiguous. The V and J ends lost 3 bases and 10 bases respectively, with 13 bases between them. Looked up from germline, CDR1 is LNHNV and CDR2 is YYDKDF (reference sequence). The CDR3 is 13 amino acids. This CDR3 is CATSRASMGEQFF. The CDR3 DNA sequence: TGTGCCACCAGCAGGGCGTCTATGGGGGAGCAGTTCTTC. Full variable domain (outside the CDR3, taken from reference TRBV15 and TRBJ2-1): DAMVIQNPRYQVTQFGKPVTLSCSQTLNHNVMYWYQQKSSQAPKLLFHYYDKDFNNEADTPDNFQSRRPNTSFCFLDIRSPGLGDTAMYLCATSRASMGEQFFGPGTRLTVL.

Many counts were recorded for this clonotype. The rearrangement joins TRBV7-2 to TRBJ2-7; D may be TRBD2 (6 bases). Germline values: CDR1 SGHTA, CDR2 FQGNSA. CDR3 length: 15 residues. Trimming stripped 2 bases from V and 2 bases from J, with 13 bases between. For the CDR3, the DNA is TGTGCCAGCAGCTTAAAAGCGGAGGGCCCCTACGAGCAGTACTTC. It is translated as CASSLKAEGPYEQYF.

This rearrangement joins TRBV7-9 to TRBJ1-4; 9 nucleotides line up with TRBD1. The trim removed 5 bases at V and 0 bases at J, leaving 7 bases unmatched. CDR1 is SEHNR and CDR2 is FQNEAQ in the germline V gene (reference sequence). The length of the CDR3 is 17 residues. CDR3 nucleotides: TGTGCCAGCAGCAAAGGACAGGGGATTCCAACTAATGAAAAACTGTTTTTT. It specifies CASSKGQGIPTNEKLFF.

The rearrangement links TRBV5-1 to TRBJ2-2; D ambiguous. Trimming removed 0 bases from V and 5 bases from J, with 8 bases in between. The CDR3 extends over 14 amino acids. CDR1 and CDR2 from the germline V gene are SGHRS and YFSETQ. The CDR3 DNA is TGCGCCAGCAGCTTGGCGGCAGCAACCGGGGAGCTGTTTTTT. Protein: CASSLAAATGELFF.

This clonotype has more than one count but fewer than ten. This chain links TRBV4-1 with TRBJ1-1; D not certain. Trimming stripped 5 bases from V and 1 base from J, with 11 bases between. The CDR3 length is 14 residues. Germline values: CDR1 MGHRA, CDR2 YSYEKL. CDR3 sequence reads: CASSYSTANTEAFF. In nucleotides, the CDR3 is TGCGCCAGCAGCTACAGTACAGCGAACACTGAAGCTTTCTTT.